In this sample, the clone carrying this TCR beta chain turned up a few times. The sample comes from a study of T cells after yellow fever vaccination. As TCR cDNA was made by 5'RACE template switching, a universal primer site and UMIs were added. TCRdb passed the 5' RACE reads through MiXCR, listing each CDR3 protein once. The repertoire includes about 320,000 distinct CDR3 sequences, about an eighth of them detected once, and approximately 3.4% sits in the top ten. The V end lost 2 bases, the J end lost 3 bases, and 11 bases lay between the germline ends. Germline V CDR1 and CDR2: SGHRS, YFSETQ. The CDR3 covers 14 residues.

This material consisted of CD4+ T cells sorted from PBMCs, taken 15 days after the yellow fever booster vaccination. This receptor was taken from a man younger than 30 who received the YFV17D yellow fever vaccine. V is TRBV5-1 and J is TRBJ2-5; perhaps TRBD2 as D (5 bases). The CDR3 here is CASSFGGREETQYF. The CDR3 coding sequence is TGCGCCAGCAGCTTTGGAGGAAGGGAAGAGACCCAGTACTTC.